This T cell receptor beta chain appears in the sequencing data of a study of cytotoxic CD8 clonotypes in ibrutinib-treated CLL. With V trimmed by 7 bases and J by 5 bases, 12 bases remained unmatched. There are 15 residues in the CDR3. Germline V gene sequence: CDR1 WSHSY, CDR2 SAAADI. Sequencing used immunoSEQ multiplex PCR; TCRdb keeps in-frame clones, though not all of them. This table holds fewer than 400,000 clones, 67% found once. As to this clone: The antigen is unknown.

Notes on the study in general: Clonality climbed at ibrutinib response, then dropped toward baseline at progression. Public clonotypes showed up rarely, and on treatment they shrank or held steady.

This rearrangement joins TRBV10-2 to TRBJ2-3, with 7 bases lining up with TRBD2. This sample comprised PBMCs, obtained after 36 months of ibrutinib treatment. The TCR comes from a human donor with chronic lymphocytic leukemia. CDR3 sequence reads: CASNLSGGLRDTQYF. CDR3 coding DNA: TGCGCCAGCAATCTATCGGGGGGTTTGAGAGATACGCAGTATTTT.